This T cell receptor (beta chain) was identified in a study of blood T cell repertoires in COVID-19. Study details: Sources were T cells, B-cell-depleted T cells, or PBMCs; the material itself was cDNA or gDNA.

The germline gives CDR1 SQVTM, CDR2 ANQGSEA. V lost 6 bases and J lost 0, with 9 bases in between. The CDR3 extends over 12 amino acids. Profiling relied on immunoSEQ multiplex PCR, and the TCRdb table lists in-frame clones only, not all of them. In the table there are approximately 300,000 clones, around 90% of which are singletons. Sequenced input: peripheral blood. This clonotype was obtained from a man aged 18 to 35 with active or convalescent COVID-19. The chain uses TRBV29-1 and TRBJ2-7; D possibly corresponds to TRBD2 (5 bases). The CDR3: CSVRLSSYEQYF. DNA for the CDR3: TGCAGCGTCCGACTAAGCTCCTACGAGCAGTACTTC.